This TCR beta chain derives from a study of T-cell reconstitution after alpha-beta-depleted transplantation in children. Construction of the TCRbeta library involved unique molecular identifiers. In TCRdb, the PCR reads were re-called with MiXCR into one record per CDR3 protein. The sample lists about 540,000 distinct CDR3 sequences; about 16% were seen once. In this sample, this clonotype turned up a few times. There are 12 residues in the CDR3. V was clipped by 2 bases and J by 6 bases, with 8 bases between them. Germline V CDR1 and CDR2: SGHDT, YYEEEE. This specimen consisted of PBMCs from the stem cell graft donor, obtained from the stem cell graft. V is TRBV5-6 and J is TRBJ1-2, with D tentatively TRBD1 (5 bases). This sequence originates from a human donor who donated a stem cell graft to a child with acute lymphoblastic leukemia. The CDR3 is CASSFPGNGYTF. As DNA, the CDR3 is TGTGCCAGCAGCTTTCCAGGGAATGGCTACACCTTC.